The next 30 T cell receptor beta chains were all read from a single sample in a study of response to subunit inactivated influenza vaccine. TCRdb called the RT-PCR reads again in MiXCR, with one record for every CDR3 protein. The profile covers roughly 570,000 distinct CDR3 sequences, with 13% appearing a single time and about 12% taken by the ten largest. Sequenced material: PBMCs from blood, taken 40 to 50 days after vaccination. These TCRs come from a man aged 45-65 years who received an inactivated influenza vaccine.

This clonotype was seen more than once but under ten times. This chain links TRBV27 with TRBJ2-7, with 8 bases fitting TRBD2. The germline V gene encodes CDR1 MNHEY and CDR2 SMNVEV (reference sequence). The CDR3 consists of 13 residues. V lost 7 bases, J lost 3 bases, and 5 bases stayed unmatched. CDR3 DNA: TGTGCCAGCATGGCTAGCGGGCTCTACGAGCAGTACTTC. This codes for CASMASGLYEQYF.

CDR3 in amino acids: CASSQLVTDTQYF. The CDR3 DNA sequence: TGCGCCAGCAGCCAACTTGTCACAGATACGCAGTATTTT. V and J are TRBV4-1 and TRBJ2-3; D is uncertain. Deletions cut 2 bases from V and 2 bases from J, with 5 bases between. Looked up from germline, CDR1 is MGHRA and CDR2 is YSYEKL. The CDR3 has 13 amino acids.

This clonotype has more than one count but fewer than ten. One end of the junction fails to match germline, which may point to a read error. The rearrangement links TRBV20-1 to TRBJ2-7; TRBD2 matches at 10 bases. CDR3 size: 18 residues. Germline CDR1 and CDR2: DFQATT and SNEGSKA (reference sequence). This CDR3 reads CSARGGPSGSLGDYEQYF. As DNA, the CDR3 is TGCAGTGCGAGAGGCGGGCCTAGCGGGAGTCTGGGAGATTACGAGCAGTACTTC.

This clonotype was detected a few times. This chain connects TRBV4-2 to TRBJ1-4, with 7 bases matching TRBD1. There are 15 residues in the CDR3. CDR1 and CDR2 from the germline V gene are LGHNA and YNFKEQ. Trimming took 3 bases from V and 6 from J; bases not matched to a gene: 7. CDR3 nucleotide sequence: TGTGCCAGCAGCCAGAACAGGGGCATAGATGAAAAACTGTTTTTT. Translated, it gives CASSQNRGIDEKLFF.

This rearrangement joins TRBV7-8 to TRBJ2-7; D could derive from TRBD1 or TRBD2 (5 bases each). There are 13 residues in the CDR3. Trimming cost V 3 bases and J 6 bases, with 12 bases left between them. CDR1 is SGHVS and CDR2 is FQNEAQ in the germline V gene. The CDR3 sequence is CASSLGRKGEQYF. CDR3 coding DNA: TGTGCCAGCAGCTTGGGACGAAAAGGCGAGCAGTACTTC.

This sequence joins TRBV20-1 and TRBJ1-5, with TRBD1 as a possible D gene (5 bases). The germline gives CDR1 DFQATT, CDR2 SNEGSKA (reference sequence). V gave up 3 bases and J gave up 0 bases, with 12 bases separating them. This CDR3 is 15 amino acids long. The chain's CDR3 is CSASGGSDSNQPQHF. In DNA form, the CDR3 reads TGCAGTGCTAGCGGGGGGTCCGATAGCAATCAGCCCCAGCATTTT.

This chain joins TRBV6-1 and TRBJ1-4; 9 bases are a match to TRBD1. The CDR3 is made up of 13 amino acids. J gave up 8 bases and V 11 bases, and 9 bases lay outside the gene matches. From germline, CDR1 is MNHNS and CDR2 SASEGT. CDR3 sequence: CAGSQGAREKLFF. The CDR3 region has the DNA TGTGCCGGATCACAGGGGGCGCGAGAAAAACTGTTTTTT.

The V call is TRBV20-1, the J call TRBJ2-7; D may be TRBD1 or TRBD2 (5 bases each). The germline V gene encodes CDR1 DFQATT and CDR2 SNEGSKA (reference sequence). V lost 6 bases to trimming and J lost 3 bases, with 15 bases between them. This CDR3 is 13 amino acids long. CDR3 residues: CSANKGSGYEQYF. CDR3 bases: TGCAGTGCCAACAAGGGGAGCGGCTACGAGCAGTACTTC.

The chain recombines TRBV5-1 with TRBJ2-1, with a tentative D call TRBD1 (6 bases). V was pared by 9 bases and J by 2 bases, with 15 bases between. There are 14 residues in the CDR3. CDR1 and CDR2 from the germline V gene are SGHRS and YFSETQ. The CDR3 bases are TGCGCCACCTCTCCTCAGGGGACCTACAATGAGCAGTTCTTC. Translated: CATSPQGTYNEQFF.

About this clonotype: An end of the junction differs from the germline gene, which may be a read error. V and J are TRBV28 and TRBJ2-7; 10 bases match TRBD2. The CDR3 is 15 amino acids. Germline lookup yields CDR1 MDHEN and CDR2 SYDVKM. The CDR3 here is CASSASGRETYKQYF. CDR3 DNA sequence: TGTGCCAGCAGTGCCAGCGGGAGGGAAACCTACAAGCAGTACTTC.

This clonotype was counted at least ten times. V usage is TRBV6-5 and J usage is TRBJ1-6; D perhaps matches TRBD1 (5 bases). The length of the CDR3 is 16 residues. V lost 4 bases to trimming and J lost 8 bases, with 18 bases between them. The V gene's germline CDR1 is MNHEY and CDR2 SVGAGI. The CDR3 bases are TGTGCCAGCAGTTTCCTCCCGGCAGGGTTAGATTCACCCCTCCACTTT. It specifies CASSFLPAGLDSPLHF.

In its sample, this clonotype was seen a few times. The chain recombines TRBV28 with TRBJ2-7; TRBD2 aligns across 11 bases. The junction had 4 bases not matched to a gene; V was cut back by 1 base and J by 2 bases. Germline loops: CDR1 MDHEN, CDR2 SYDVKM. CDR3 length: 16 residues. The CDR3 DNA reads as TGTGCCAGCAGTTTATTTACTAGCGGGGGAACCTACGAGCAGTACTTC. Translation gives CASSLFTSGGTYEQYF.

The CDR3 nucleotides are TGTGCCAGCAGCTTATCCCAGAGACAGCCTGCGGCAGGCTACACCTTC. Protein product: CASSLSQRQPAAGYTF. The J gene is TRBJ1-2, the V gene TRBV11-2; tentatively, D is TRBD1 (5 bases). V gave up 2 bases and J gave up 8 bases, with 21 bases separating them. This CDR3 comprises 16 residues. The germline V gene encodes CDR1 SGHAT and CDR2 FQNNGV.

The sample holds a few counts of this clonotype. V and J are TRBV27 and TRBJ1-5; 9 bases match TRBD1. Per germline, CDR1 MNHEY and CDR2 SMNVEV (reference sequence). This CDR3 has 14 amino acids. The V segment lost 5 bases and the J segment 5 bases; nucleotides outside the gene matches: 4. The CDR3 sequence: CASSPGTGYQPQHF. The CDR3 bases are TGTGCCAGCAGTCCTGGGACAGGGTATCAGCCCCAGCATTTT.

The rearrangement joins TRBV20-1 to TRBJ2-7, with 10 bases that match TRBD2. This CDR3 region has 15 residues. Germline loops: CDR1 DFQATT, CDR2 SNEGSKA (reference sequence). Trimming took 2 bases from V and 0 from J; bases not matched to a gene: 4. CDR3 sequence: CSARPTSGYSYEQYF. The DNA for the CDR3 is TGCAGTGCTAGACCGACTAGCGGGTACTCCTACGAGCAGTACTTC.

The rearrangement uses TRBV10-3 and TRBJ2-1, with 7 nucleotides matching TRBD1. There are 16 residues in the CDR3. Germline V gene lookup returns CDR1 ENHRY and CDR2 SYGVKD. The junction had 8 bases not matched to a gene; V was cut back by 2 bases and J by 4 bases. CDR3 protein: CAISEQGDSPYNEQFF. CDR3 nucleotide sequence: TGTGCCATCAGTGAGCAGGGGGACAGCCCTTACAATGAGCAGTTCTTC.

This chain connects TRBV20-1 to TRBJ2-1; 12 bases are shared with TRBD2. The junction had 11 bases not matched to a gene; V was cut back by 3 bases and J by 8 bases. This CDR3 region has 16 residues. CDR1 DFQATT and CDR2 SNEGSKA come from the germline V gene (reference sequence). This CDR3 is CSASTPSGGGMDEQFF. In DNA form, the CDR3 reads TGCAGTGCTAGTACGCCTAGCGGGGGGGGTATGGATGAGCAGTTCTTC.

The chain links TRBV27 to TRBJ2-7; perhaps D is TRBD1 or TRBD2 (7 bases each). The CDR3 sequence is 17 residues long. Germline V gene data show CDR1 as MNHEY and CDR2 as SMNVEV (reference sequence). Trimming left V 2 bases short and J 3 bases short, with 20 bases between. The CDR3 protein is CASSLRGRRGGHYEQYF. CDR3 nucleotides: TGTGCCAGCAGTTTAAGGGGGCGTAGGGGAGGGCACTACGAGCAGTACTTC.

This clonotype was found many times. The chain is built from TRBV12-3 or TRBV12-4 and TRBJ1-1; D perhaps matches TRBD1 (6 bases). V was trimmed by 8 bases and J by 2 bases, leaving 15 bases between them. CDR3 length: 14 residues. CDR3 in amino acids: CASSPGGGNTEAFF. The CDR3 DNA follows: TGTGCCAGCTCACCCGGCGGGGGCAACACTGAAGCTTTCTTT.

J is TRBJ2-2 and V is TRBV20-1; no reliable D call. V gave up 6 bases and J gave up 4 bases, with 9 bases separating them. The length of the CDR3 is 12 residues. CDR1 and CDR2 (germline): DFQATT, SNEGSKA (reference sequence). CDR3 sequence (DNA): TGCAGTGCCCTGGATGGCACCGGGGAGCTGTTTTTT. Translating gives CSALDGTGELFF.

This clonotype was observed many times. The rearrangement joins TRBV18 to TRBJ2-1; D tentatively fits TRBD1 or TRBD2 (7 bases each). Germline lookup yields CDR1 KGHSH and CDR2 LQKENI. CDR3 length: 15 residues. V shed 0 bases and J shed 8 bases, with 14 bases lying between them. CDR3 sequence (DNA): TGTGCCAGCTCACCACCGATGGCAGGGGGGGATGAGCAGTTCTTC. Protein product: CASSPPMAGGDEQFF. The complete variable domain, with remaining parts taken from reference TRBV18 and TRBJ2-1, reads NAGVMQNPRHLVRRRGQEARLRCSPMKGHSHVYWYRQLPEEGLKFMVYLQKENIIDESGMPKERFSAEFPKEGPSILRIQQVVRGDSAAYFCASSPPMAGGDEQFFGPGTRLTVL.

This clonotype was seen a handful of times. V and J are TRBV7-2 and TRBJ2-6; D gene uncertain. The V end lost 2 bases, the J end lost 3 bases, and 8 bases lay between the germline ends. The CDR3 spans 15 residues. Germline CDR1 SGHTA, CDR2 FQGNSA. CDR3 DNA sequence: TGTGCCAGCAGCTTATTGGGGTATGGGGCCAACGTCCTGACTTTC. This translates into CASSLLGYGANVLTF.

This chain connects TRBV3-1 to TRBJ2-7; TRBD1 matches 8 bases. V gave up 0 bases and J gave up 1 base; unmatched junction bases: 5. Per germline, CDR1 LGHDT and CDR2 YNNKEL (reference sequence). The CDR3 has 16 amino acids. CDR3: CASSQDTGQGSYEQYF. CDR3 sequence (DNA): TGTGCCAGCAGCCAAGATACAGGACAGGGTTCCTACGAGCAGTACTTC.

This clonotype was recorded a few times. V is TRBV29-1 and J is TRBJ2-2; a possible D gene is TRBD1 (6 bases). Germline V gene lookup returns CDR1 SQVTM and CDR2 ANQGSEA. Trimming shortened V by 5 bases and J by 7 bases, and 11 bases separated the two germline ends. The CDR3 covers 12 residues. The CDR3 coding sequence is TGCAGCGTTAAGGGGGAGTTCGGGGAGCTGTTTTTT. Its protein product is CSVKGEFGELFF.

This clonotype was seen repeatedly, ten times or more. This chain connects TRBV3-1 to TRBJ2-1, with 8 nucleotides matching TRBD1. Trimming cost V 1 base and J 9 bases; bases outside gene matches: 11. CDR1 is LGHDT, CDR2 YNNKEL, per germline (reference sequence). The CDR3 is 16 amino acids. CDR3 loop: CASSQAGTGYGGEQFF. CDR3 DNA: TGTGCCAGCAGCCAAGCTGGGACAGGCTATGGGGGTGAGCAGTTCTTC.

The rearrangement links TRBV3-1 to TRBJ1-2, with TRBD1 as a possible D gene (5 bases). Germline lookup yields CDR1 LGHDT and CDR2 YNNKEL (reference sequence). Trimming left V 2 bases short and J 7 bases short, with 8 bases between. The CDR3 is 12 residues long. This chain's CDR3 is CASSQTGTGYTF. CDR3 bases: TGTGCCAGCAGCCAAACGGGGACTGGCTACACCTTC. Full variable domain (remainder filled in from reference TRBV3-1 and TRBJ1-2): DTAVSQTPKYLVTQMGNDKSIKCEQNLGHDTMYWYKQDSKKFLKIMFSYNNKELIINETVPNRFSPKSPDKAHLNLHINSLELGDSAVYFCASSQTGTGYTFGSGTRLTVV.

J is TRBJ2-2 and V is TRBV2; D possibly matches TRBD1 or TRBD2 (5 bases each). V was trimmed by 3 bases and J by 0 bases, leaving 17 bases between them. The CDR3 runs 18 residues. The germline V gene has CDR1 SNHLY and CDR2 FYNNEI. The CDR3 DNA reads as TGTGCCAGCAGTGAGGGCTGGGGGTGGTCCGCGAACACCGGGGAGCTGTTTTTT. It is translated as CASSEGWGWSANTGELFF. The entire variable domain, with the rest obtained from reference TRBV2 and TRBJ2-2, is as follows: EPEVTQTPSHQVTQMGQEVILRCVPISNHLYFYWYRQILGQKVEFLVSFYNNEISEKSEIFDDQFSVERPDGSNFTLKIRSTKLEDSAMYFCASSEGWGWSANTGELFFGEGSRLTVL.

V and J are TRBV7-6 and TRBJ2-2; D tentatively reads TRBD1 or TRBD2 (5 bases each). CDR3 size: 16 residues. Per germline, CDR1 SGHVS and CDR2 FNYEAQ. The V end was cut by 4 bases, the J end by 5 bases, with 17 bases between. Written as DNA, the CDR3 is TGTGCCAGCAGCTCCCCCTTGAGGGACCGAACCGGGGAGCTGTTTTTT. It is translated as CASSSPLRDRTGELFF.

This clonotype was seen more than once but under ten times. This chain connects TRBV6-1 to TRBJ2-5, with TRBD2 matching over 8 bases. This CDR3 has 14 residues. V lost 5 bases, J lost 7 bases, and 9 bases stayed unmatched. Germline lookup yields CDR1 MNHNS and CDR2 SASEGT. CDR3 nucleotides: TGTGCCAGCAGTCCTCCGGGACTAGGCGGGACCCAGTACTTC. Translated: CASSPPGLGGTQYF.

The chain carries TRBV20-1 and TRBJ2-3, with a tentative D call TRBD1 (5 bases). CDR3 size: 16 residues. The V gene lost 2 bases and the J gene lost 2 bases, with 17 bases spanning the gap. Per the germline V gene, CDR1 is DFQATT and CDR2 is SNEGSKA (reference sequence). The CDR3 loop reads CSARPLTEAPTDTQYF. The CDR3 nucleotides are TGCAGTGCTAGACCACTGACAGAGGCTCCCACAGATACGCAGTATTTT.